This TCR beta chain is drawn from a study of T cells in Graves' hyperthyroidism and ophthalmopathy. Study results and caveats: Blood also showed most of the thyroid clonotypes that were expanded above 0.001. In simple terms, a model built on 13 V-J features told ophthalmopathy apart from stable hyperthyroidism.

RNA transcripts gave rise to amplified TCR beta CDR3 regions. Initially, a first-round RT-PCR of the TCR CDR3 employed the HTBI primer set. Via MiXCR, TCRdb re-called the multiplex PCR reads, giving one row per CDR3 protein. Of about 720,000 distinct CDR3 sequences detected, 15% to 20% appear once; the ten largest clones hold roughly 8%. Germline assignment: CDR1 MDHEN and CDR2 SYDVKM. Trimming took 4 bases from V and 9 from J, leaving 19 bases between them. This CDR3 has 15 residues. This clonotype was seen many times. Its target is unknown. The material sequenced was blood. The clonotype was recovered from a man in his late teens or twenties with Graves' hyperthyroidism. The chain joins TRBV28 to TRBJ2-1, with D tentatively TRBD2 (6 bases). CDR3 sequence (DNA): TGTGCCAGCAGTTCCCCTGTAGCGGTGGGCGGTGAGCAGTTCTTC. This gives the protein CASSSPVAVGGEQFF.